The next 21 T cell receptor beta chains were all read from a single sample in a study of blood T cell repertoires in COVID-19. TCRdb's copy holds only in-frame clones and misses some; the assay was immunoSEQ multiplex PCR. This repertoire shows 120,000 to 150,000 clones, about 83% found once; its top ten account for 8% to 9%. Sequencing input: peripheral blood. These receptors came from a man aged 25-45 years with COVID-19, enrolled during active disease.

J is TRBJ1-1 and V is TRBV2; perhaps TRBD1 as D (5 bases). V lost 7 bases and J lost 1, with 10 bases in between. This CDR3 spans 13 amino acids. Germline-derived CDR1 and CDR2 are SNHLY and FYNNEI. The CDR3 protein is CASTGGTNTEAFF. CDR3 DNA sequence: TGTGCCAGCACCGGGGGGACGAACACTGAAGCTTTCTTT.

This chain joins TRBV9 and TRBJ1-6; 10 nucleotides align to TRBD1. This CDR3 has 14 residues. The trim removed 3 bases at V and 6 bases at J, leaving 0 bases unmatched. Germline loops: CDR1 SGDLS, CDR2 YYNGEE. The CDR3 coding sequence is TGTGCCAGCAGCGGGGACAGGGGTAATTCACCCCTCCACTTT. Its translation: CASSGDRGNSPLHF.

V and J are TRBV14 and TRBJ1-2; no definite D call. CDR3 size: 15 residues. Germline CDR1 reads SGHDN; CDR2 reads FVKESK. Trimming took 0 bases from V and 1 from J, leaving 9 bases between them. The CDR3 spells CASSQDGGVNYGYTF. CDR3 nucleotide sequence: TGTGCCAGCAGCCAAGATGGAGGAGTTAACTATGGCTACACCTTC.

This chain joins TRBV10-1 and TRBJ2-3; 8 bases agree with TRBD1. CDR1 and CDR2 from the germline V gene are WNHNN and SYGVQD (reference sequence). V lost 3 bases to trimming and J lost 2 bases; unmatched junction nucleotides: 10. This CDR3 comprises 17 residues. This CDR3 is CASSDNPDRASTDTQYF. Written as DNA, the CDR3 is TGCGCCAGCAGTGATAACCCGGACAGGGCCTCCACAGATACGCAGTATTTT.

The rearrangement joins TRBV7-6 to TRBJ2-1; tentatively, D is TRBD1 (6 bases). The CDR3 has 13 amino acids. V was cut by 4 bases and J by 4 bases, with 8 bases left in between. CDR1 and CDR2 (germline): SGHVS, FNYEAQ. The CDR3 nucleotides are TGTGCCAGCAGCTCGCAGGGGTACAATGAGCAGTTCTTC. This gives the protein CASSSQGYNEQFF. The whole variable domain, filled in from reference TRBV7-6 and TRBJ2-1, reads GAGVSQSPRYKVTKRGQDVALRCDPISGHVSLYWYRQALGQGPEFLTYFNYEAQQDKSGLPNDRFSAERPEGSISTLTIQRTEQRDSAMYRCASSSQGYNEQFFGPGTRLTVL.

The genes are TRBV4-2 and TRBJ2-7, with no clear D. This CDR3 is 16 amino acids long. V dropped 0 bases and J dropped 0 bases, with 12 bases sitting between them. Germline values: CDR1 LGHNA, CDR2 YNFKEQ. The CDR3, as DNA: TGTGCCAGCAGCCAAGATCGAGCACCATCCTCCTACGAGCAGTACTTC. Residues: CASSQDRAPSSYEQYF.

The chain links TRBV19 to TRBJ2-3; 8 positions agree with TRBD2. The CDR3 has 14 amino acids. After removal of 4 bases from V and 2 bases from J, the junction contained 2 bases not matched to a gene. The germline gives CDR1 LNHDA, CDR2 SQIVND (reference sequence). The CDR3 sequence: CASSRGLDTDTQYF. CDR3 in DNA: TGTGCCAGTAGTAGGGGACTAGACACAGATACGCAGTATTTT.

The chain employs TRBV7-6 and TRBJ1-2; 8 nucleotides match TRBD1. The germline V gene encodes CDR1 SGHVS and CDR2 FNYEAQ. V gave up 2 bases and J gave up 9 bases; unmatched junction bases: 14. The CDR3 is 16 residues long. The CDR3 DNA is TGTGCCAGCAGCTTATCGGGGGACAGGACATTTGGAAGCTACACCTTC. Translation: CASSLSGDRTFGSYTF.

This chain joins TRBV5-8 and TRBJ2-1; D uncertain. The germline V gene has CDR1 SGHTS and CDR2 YDEGEE. Deletions cut 4 bases from V and 9 bases from J, with 17 bases between. This CDR3 region has 14 residues. DNA of the CDR3: TGTGCCAGCAGCACCCAACCCCAAAGCTTTGAGCAGTTCTTC. Translation gives CASSTQPQSFEQFF.

The gene calls are TRBV23-1 and TRBJ2-7, with D possibly TRBD2 on 6 matching bases. TRBV23-1 is given ORF status, its function remaining uncertain. The CDR3 contains 12 residues. Deletions cut 6 bases from V and 4 bases from J, with 10 bases between. CDR3: CASSRDFYEQYF. The CDR3, as DNA: TGCGCCAGCAGCCGGGACTTTTACGAGCAGTACTTC.

This CDR3 reads CASMGGNNYGYTF. DNA for the CDR3: TGTGCCAGTATGGGAGGGAACAACTATGGCTACACCTTC. The chain links TRBV19 to TRBJ1-2; unclear D gene. Germline CDR1 reads LNHDA; CDR2 reads SQIVND (reference sequence). CDR3 length: 13 residues. Between the trimmed V and J ends, which lost 7 bases and 2 bases, there was a span of 11 bases. The variable domain in full, completed from reference TRBV19 and TRBJ1-2, reads DGGITQSPKYLFRKEGQNVTLSCEQNLNHDAMYWYRQDPGQGLRLIYYSQIVNDFQKGDIAEGYSVSREKKESFPLTVTSAQKNPTAFYLCASMGGNNYGYTFGSGTRLTVV.

The rearrangement links TRBV28 to TRBJ1-1; D ambiguous. The V end was cut by 7 bases, the J end by 4 bases, with 13 bases between. The CDR3 runs to 13 residues. Germline V CDR1 and CDR2: MDHEN, SYDVKM. CDR3 sequence (DNA): TGTGCCAGCAATGAGAGGGTGGGCACTGAAGCTTTCTTT. Residues: CASNERVGTEAFF.

The chain has TRBV5-4 and TRBJ2-7; tentative D call: TRBD2 (5 bases). The germline V gene encodes CDR1 SGHNT and CDR2 YYREEE (reference sequence). This CDR3 comprises 13 residues. V lost 2 bases and J 2 bases, leaving 8 bases between the germline ends. CDR3 coding DNA: TGTGCCAGCAGCTTTCGAGGGACCTACGAGCAGTACTTC. This codes for CASSFRGTYEQYF. The full variable domain, rest sourced from reference TRBV5-4 and TRBJ2-7, is ETGVTQSPTHLIKTRGQQVTLRCSSQSGHNTVSWYQQALGQGPQFIFQYYREEENGRGNFPPRFSGLQFPNYSSELNVNALELDDSALYLCASSFRGTYEQYFGPGTRLTVT.

This clone occurred once. This chain connects TRBV5-1 to TRBJ2-6, with D uncertain. CDR3 length: 17 amino acids. V was cut by 0 bases and J by 0 bases, with 10 bases left in between. The V gene's germline CDR1 is SGHRS and CDR2 YFSETQ. The CDR3 sequence: CASSLALSDSGANVLTF. The CDR3 DNA follows: TGCGCCAGCAGCTTGGCGTTGTCAGACTCTGGGGCCAACGTCCTGACTTTC.

In the case of this clone: One end of the junction fails to match germline, which may point to a read error. The V and J genes are TRBV2 and TRBJ1-2, with TRBD1 matching over 7 bases. Germline CDR1 and CDR2: SNHLY and FYNNEI. This CDR3 is 14 amino acids long. The DNA of the CDR3 is TGTGCCAGAAGTGAGGGACAGTACCGCTATGGCTACACCTTC. It specifies CARSEGQYRYGYTF.

The V and J genes are TRBV19 and TRBJ2-7, with 12 bases identical to TRBD2. CDR1 LNHDA and CDR2 SQIVND come from the germline V gene (reference sequence). V lost 3 bases and J lost 4; bases outside the gene matches: 7. This CDR3 region has 16 residues. The DNA of the CDR3 is TGTGCCAGTAGTATCGACCGACTAGCGGGAGTGTACGAGCAGTACTTC. Protein product: CASSIDRLAGVYEQYF.

This clone was recorded once. This chain joins TRBV4-3 and TRBJ1-3; tentatively, D is TRBD1 (6 bases). From germline, CDR1 is LGHNA and CDR2 YSLEER. The CDR3 is made up of 17 amino acids. The V end was cut by 2 bases, the J end by 0 bases, with 14 bases between. The CDR3 protein is CASSQSTGTHSGNTIYF. The CDR3 DNA follows: TGCGCCAGCAGCCAATCGACAGGAACACACTCTGGAAACACCATATATTTT.

Only one count was recorded for this clone. V usage is TRBV19 and J usage is TRBJ1-1; 7 nucleotides match TRBD1. Germline CDR1 is LNHDA and CDR2 is SQIVND (reference sequence). The J segment lost 7 bases and the V segment lost 5 bases, leaving 13 bases of the junction unmatched. This CDR3 is 15 amino acids long. CDR3 bases: TGTGCCAGTAGTGGGAGTGAAACAGGGGCCGGTGAAGCTTTCTTT. It translates to CASSGSETGAGEAFF.

V and J are TRBV7-2 and TRBJ2-7; D perhaps matches TRBD2 (5 bases). V lost 8 bases, J lost 7 bases, and 27 bases lay in between. Germline CDR1 and CDR2: SGHTA and FQGNSA. The CDR3 has 16 residues. This CDR3 is CASAFPPGTTSGEQYF. Here the CDR3 DNA reads TGTGCCAGCGCCTTTCCACCGGGAACTACCTCGGGGGAGCAGTACTTC.

This clone was counted once. The chain couples TRBV7-9 to TRBJ1-5; D possibly corresponds to TRBD1 (5 bases). V lost 2 bases, J lost 3 bases, and 8 bases lay in between. The CDR3 spans 14 residues. CDR1 SEHNR and CDR2 FQNEAQ come from the germline V gene (reference sequence). The CDR3 loop is CASSLTGSNQPQHF. The CDR3 DNA reads as TGTGCCAGCAGCTTAACAGGTTCCAATCAGCCCCAGCATTTT. The full variable domain, its missing parts supplied by reference TRBV7-9 and TRBJ1-5, is DTGVSQNPRHKITKRGQNVTFRCDPISEHNRLYWYRQTLGQGPEFLTYFQNEAQLEKSRLLSDRFSAERPKGSFSTLEIQRTEQGDSAMYLCASSLTGSNQPQHFGDGTRLSIL.

The rearrangement uses TRBV28 and TRBJ2-5; the D is unclear. V lost 3 bases and J 3 bases, leaving 8 bases between the germline ends. CDR1 and CDR2 (germline): MDHEN, SYDVKM. The CDR3 is 13 residues long. The CDR3 loop reads CASSFGLEETQYF. The CDR3, as DNA: TGTGCCAGCAGTTTTGGTCTAGAAGAGACCCAGTACTTC.